The 3 T cell receptor beta chains below all came from one sample that was sequenced in a study of cytomegalovirus exposure and HLA in healthy donors. PCR employed 60 Vbeta and 13 Jbeta primers. TCRdb's table, derived via immunoSEQ multiplex PCR, lists solely in-frame clones and lacks some. Among approximately 100,000 clones, roughly 80% were seen once, and the ten largest hold roughly 3.9%. Sample: PBMCs. The source is a man aged 55 to 69 in good health and CMV-seronegative.

This clone showed up just once. The CDR3 DNA reads as TGCGCCAGCAGCCACATCGGGGGGGCCCACAATGAGCAGTTCTTC. Its translation is CASSHIGGAHNEQFF. This chain links TRBV4-1 with TRBJ2-1; TRBD2 agrees at 8 bases. The V gene's germline CDR1 is MGHRA and CDR2 YSYEKL. Trimming removed 3 bases from V and 5 bases from J; junction bases left unmatched: 6. The CDR3 runs to 15 residues.

This chain connects TRBV28 to TRBJ2-2; 8 positions match TRBD1. From germline, CDR1 is MDHEN and CDR2 SYDVKM. The V and J ends lost 2 bases and 5 bases, in that order; junction bases with no gene match: 16. This CDR3 is built from 19 residues. CDR3 sequence reads: CASSLQYRGQGARTGELFF. The CDR3 nucleotides read TGTGCCAGCAGTTTACAGTATAGGGGGCAGGGGGCGAGGACCGGGGAGCTGTTTTTT.

This clone has just a few counts. J is TRBJ2-5 and V is TRBV30, with 7 bases lining up with TRBD1. This CDR3 region has 12 residues. Per the germline V gene, CDR1 is GTSNPN and CDR2 is SVGIG (reference sequence). V lost 1 base, J lost 6 bases, and 2 bases stayed unmatched. CDR3 coding DNA: TGTGCCTGGAGTGACAGGGGCCAGACCCAGTACTTC. It is translated as CAWSDRGQTQYF.